This entry lists 16 T cell receptor beta chains sequenced from one sample in a study of multiple sclerosis patients with progressive multifocal leukoencephalopathy. Time point specified: before natalizumab initiation. Clones were read by immunoSEQ multiplex PCR, and TCRdb kept only the in-frame ones, dropping some. This sample carries more than 30,000 clones, around nine tenths of them seen once, and the ten largest clones take roughly 1.5%. Sequenced material: PBMCs. These receptors all stem from a human donor with multiple sclerosis.

The V gene is TRBV4-3, the J gene TRBJ2-7; 10 bases align to TRBD1. Germline V gene sequence: CDR1 LGHNA, CDR2 YSLEER. The V and J ends lost 0 bases and 3 bases, in that order; junction bases with no gene match: 5. The CDR3 has 16 residues. CDR3 in amino acids: CASSQDFGTGDYEQYF. The CDR3 DNA is TGCGCCAGCAGCCAAGATTTCGGGACAGGGGACTACGAGCAGTACTTC.

The sample holds one count of this clone. The chain couples TRBV27 to TRBJ2-7; 7 bases line up with TRBD1. The J segment lost 1 base and the V segment lost 5 bases, leaving 11 bases of the junction unmatched. The CDR3 extends over 16 amino acids. The germline V gene has CDR1 MNHEY and CDR2 SMNVEV (reference sequence). The CDR3 sequence: CASSPYRGTVSYEQYF. The CDR3 nucleotides are TGTGCCAGCAGTCCCTACAGGGGTACAGTGTCCTACGAGCAGTACTTC.

V and J are TRBV9 and TRBJ2-3, with D unresolved. CDR1 and CDR2 from the germline V gene are SGDLS and YYNGEE. Trimming took off 6 bases at V and 2 bases at J, with 16 bases between the two ends. The CDR3 covers 15 residues. The CDR3, as DNA: TGTGCCAGCACTCCTGACGGTTTTTACACAGATACGCAGTATTTT. Its translation is CASTPDGFYTDTQYF.

The chain uses TRBV5-1 and TRBJ2-7; D is perhaps TRBD1 (5 bases). The CDR3 totals 14 residues. CDR1 is SGHRS and CDR2 is YFSETQ in the germline V gene. Trimming took 2 bases from V and 1 from J, leaving 10 bases between them. The CDR3 loop is CASSLGVGSYEQYF. CDR3 DNA: TGCGCCAGCAGCTTAGGGGTAGGATCCTACGAGCAGTACTTC.

The J gene is TRBJ2-1, the V gene TRBV6-4; TRBD2 matches at 8 bases. V lost 0 bases to trimming and J lost 7 bases; unmatched junction nucleotides: 8. Germline-derived CDR1 and CDR2 are MRHNA and SNTAGT. This CDR3 spans 16 amino acids. The CDR3 DNA is TGTGCCAGCAGTGACTCAGCTAGCGGGTATGGGAATGAGCAGTTCTTC. Its translation: CASSDSASGYGNEQFF.

This chain's CDR3 is CASSHGPAYGYTF. CDR3 sequence (DNA): TGTGCCAGCAGCCACGGGCCGGCCTATGGCTACACCTTC. The chain links TRBV6-5 to TRBJ1-2; no clear D. The CDR3 has 13 residues. The V end was cut by 6 bases, the J end by 4 bases, with 12 bases between. Germline CDR1 MNHEY, CDR2 SVGAGI.

The chain has TRBV28 and TRBJ1-2; perhaps TRBD1 as D (5 bases). Germline V lookup: CDR1 MDHEN, CDR2 SYDVKM. V was shortened by 4 bases and J by 4 bases, with 13 bases between the two germline ends. The CDR3 has 14 amino acids. The CDR3 sequence is CASSSAGQGYGYTF. CDR3 in DNA: TGTGCCAGCAGTTCCGCGGGCCAGGGCTATGGCTACACCTTC.

The V and J genes are TRBV18 and TRBJ1-1; no reliable D call. V dropped 4 bases and J dropped 1 base, with 10 bases sitting between them. CDR3 length equals 14 residues. Germline-derived CDR1 and CDR2 are KGHSH and LQKENI. Here the CDR3 reads CASSRASQNTEAFF. CDR3 DNA: TGTGCCAGCTCACGGGCGTCCCAGAACACTGAAGCTTTCTTT. The entire variable domain, with the rest obtained from reference TRBV18 and TRBJ1-1, is as follows: NAGVMQNPRHLVRRRGQEARLRCSPMKGHSHVYWYRQLPEEGLKFMVYLQKENIIDESGMPKERFSAEFPKEGPSILRIQQVVRGDSAAYFCASSRASQNTEAFFGQGTRLTVV.

Note on this clone: As the CDR3 is not closed by the conserved phenylalanine or tryptophan, this likely results from a read error. The chain is built from TRBV27 and TRBJ2-7; either TRBD1 or TRBD2 may fit D (6 bases each). Germline CDR1 is MNHEY and CDR2 is SMNVEV (reference sequence). Deletions cut 0 bases from V and 5 bases from J, with 14 bases between. The CDR3 runs 15 residues. CDR3 DNA: TGTGCCAGCAGTTTATCGGAGGGGGGCACCGACGAGCAGTACCTC. It codes for CASSLSEGGTDEQYL.

This sequence joins TRBV4-3 and TRBJ1-1, with unresolved D. V lost 0 bases and J lost 0, with 11 bases in between. This CDR3 has 16 amino acids. Germline V CDR1 and CDR2: LGHNA, YSLEER. The CDR3 DNA sequence: TGCGCCAGCAGCCAAGAAGGCGCAGCACTGAACACTGAAGCTTTCTTT. Amino acid sequence: CASSQEGAALNTEAFF.

The chain uses TRBV7-2 and TRBJ1-2; the match to TRBD1 covers 8 bases. This CDR3 is 13 amino acids long. Germline lookup yields CDR1 SGHTA and CDR2 FQGNSA. V shed 4 bases and J 9 bases; nucleotides not matched to a gene: 7. The CDR3 loop reads CASSSRDRISYTF. The CDR3 nucleotides read TGTGCCAGCAGCTCACGGGACAGGATAAGCTACACCTTC.

This clone was detected once. This sequence joins TRBV5-4 and TRBJ2-3; TRBD1 matches at 7 bases. The germline V gene encodes CDR1 SGHNT and CDR2 YYREEE (reference sequence). The CDR3 loop spans 15 amino acids. V was pared by 0 bases and J by 0 bases, with 1 base of the junction left unmatched. The CDR3 loop reads CASSLGQGSTDTQYF. The CDR3 nucleotides are TGTGCCAGCAGCTTGGGACAGGGAAGCACAGATACGCAGTATTTT.

The chain carries TRBV4-1 and TRBJ2-7, with 7 positions matching TRBD2. The junction had 5 bases not matched to a gene; V was cut back by 1 base and J by 2 bases. This CDR3 region has 15 residues. Germline CDR1 is MGHRA and CDR2 is YSYEKL. CDR3 coding DNA: TGCGCCAGCAGCCAAGGCCCTAGCGGTACCTACGAGCAGTACTTC. This codes for CASSQGPSGTYEQYF.

V and J are TRBV21-1 and TRBJ2-1. TRBV21-1 is designated a pseudogene. The CDR3 loop spans 16 amino acids. CDR3 DNA sequence: TGTGCCAGCAGCAAAAAGGGCCCCAGCTCCTACAATGAGCAGTTCTTC. Protein: CASSKKGPSSYNEQFF.

The chain recombines TRBV6-6 with TRBJ2-7; 14 positions agree with TRBD2. Germline V gene data show CDR1 as MNHNY and CDR2 as SVGAGI (reference sequence). CDR3 length: 15 residues. The ends lost 5 bases at V and 6 bases at J; junction bases unmatched: 6. For the CDR3, the DNA is TGTGCCAGCAGTCCCGACGGGACTAGCGGGAGCGAGCAGTACTTC. It translates to CASSPDGTSGSEQYF.

V and J are TRBV14 and TRBJ1-2; D is possibly TRBD1 (6 bases). This CDR3 comprises 16 residues. V was clipped by 4 bases and J by 4 bases, with 19 bases between them. Germline lookup yields CDR1 SGHDN and CDR2 FVKESK. The CDR3 sequence: CASSLLLGGGSYGYTF. CDR3 nucleotide sequence: TGTGCCAGCAGCCTTCTCCTGGGGGGCGGCAGCTATGGCTACACCTTC.